The text below deals with one T cell receptor (beta chain). Its antigen is undetermined. Naive and memory CD4+ T cells were separated from cryopreserved PBMCs. Naive or memory CD4+ cells were cultured 1:1 with T cell-depleted PBMCs plus CEF. CDR1 is LNHNV and CDR2 is YYDKDF in the germline V gene (reference sequence). V lost 0 bases to trimming and J lost 1 base, with 9 bases between them. The CDR3 consists of 16 residues. The data are from a study of CD4 T cells in relation to SARS-CoV-2 and coronaviruses. Across the study: Median patient age was roughly 40 years, spanning 21 to 72 years.

Survey-level TCR-beta sequencing used DNA from CEF-cultured naive and memory CD4+ T cells. Repertoires were generated with immunoSEQ multiplex PCR, while TCRdb's copy carries only in-frame clones and drops some. The table lists about 43,000 clones, over 70% of them singletons. This TCR was sampled from an adult with COVID-19. The sample comprised naive CD4+ T cells from PBMCs, cultured in vitro. Subset: naive CD4+ T cells isolated by negative enrichment. J is TRBJ2-2 and V is TRBV15; tentative D call: TRBD2 (5 bases). CDR3: CATSREGRENTGELFF. In nucleotides, the CDR3 is TGTGCCACCAGCAGAGAAGGACGGGAGAACACCGGGGAGCTGTTTTTT.